These 25 T cell receptor beta chains came from one sample sequenced in a study of T-cell reconstitution after alpha-beta-depleted transplantation in children. Unique molecular identifiers were incorporated during preparation of the TCRbeta library. TCRdb analysed the PCR reads with MiXCR anew, one entry per CDR3 protein. The sample holds roughly 220,000 distinct CDR3 sequences, roughly 9.1% seen once. Specimen: PBMCs, mostly from graft donor cells, collected 360 days after TCRalphabeta/CD19-depleted stem cell transplant. Receptors originate from a male patient between 2 and 15 years old who had a stem cell transplant for acute myeloid leukemia, so the T cells may come from the graft donor.

In this sample, this clonotype turned up a few times. This chain uses TRBV7-9 with TRBJ2-1; D gene uncertain. Trimming shortened V by 6 bases and J by 1 base, and 19 bases separated the two germline ends. CDR1 and CDR2 (germline): SEHNR, FQNEAQ (reference sequence). The CDR3 consists of 17 residues. The CDR3 protein is CASSSVVRATSYNEQFF. CDR3 sequence (DNA): TGTGCCAGCAGTTCAGTAGTTAGGGCCACTTCCTACAATGAGCAGTTCTTC.

This clonotype was picked up many times. The chain is built from TRBV7-9 and TRBJ1-4; TRBD1 agrees at 9 bases. Germline V CDR1 and CDR2: SEHNR, FQNEAQ (reference sequence). The trim removed 5 bases at V and 8 bases at J, leaving 6 bases unmatched. CDR3 length: 14 amino acids. The chain's CDR3 is CASSAGQGSEKLFF. CDR3 bases: TGTGCCAGCAGCGCGGGACAGGGTTCCGAAAAACTGTTTTTT.

This clonotype has just a few counts. This chain joins TRBV5-1 and TRBJ2-3; D remains ambiguous. Germline lookup yields CDR1 SGHRS and CDR2 YFSETQ. V was trimmed by 2 bases and J by 2 bases, leaving 9 bases between them. The CDR3 sequence is 14 residues long. The CDR3 DNA follows: TGCGCCAGCAGCTTTAGCAGTCCCACAGATACGCAGTATTTT. This gives the protein CASSFSSPTDTQYF. The full variable domain, rest sourced from reference TRBV5-1 and TRBJ2-3, is KAGVTQTPRYLIKTRGQQVTLSCSPISGHRSVSWYQQTPGQGLQFLFEYFSETQRNKGNFPGRFSGRQFSNSRSEMNVSTLELGDSALYLCASSFSSPTDTQYFGPGTRLTVL.

This clonotype was observed at least ten times. The chain is built from TRBV6-6 and TRBJ1-1; a weak D match, TRBD1 (5 bases). The CDR3 contains 11 residues. Germline values: CDR1 MNHNY, CDR2 SVGAGI (reference sequence). Trimming pared 4 bases from V and 10 bases from J, leaving 10 bases between. In DNA form, the CDR3 reads TGTGCCAGCAGTTCCGGGACTAGAGCTTTCTTT. It specifies CASSSGTRAFF.

This clonotype was observed many times. This chain links TRBV29-1 with TRBJ1-3; possible D gene TRBD1, 5 bases. The CDR3 loop spans 14 amino acids. Trimming cost V 1 base and J 4 bases, with 11 bases left between them. Germline V lookup: CDR1 SQVTM, CDR2 ANQGSEA. In DNA, the CDR3 is TGCAGCGTTGAAGGCGGGACGGTCGGAAACACCATATATTTT. Translation gives CSVEGGTVGNTIYF.

CDR3 coding DNA: TGCAGCCTTCCGAAACTCAATCGGGGGCCTGGTGGCTACACCTTC. It encodes CSLPKLNRGPGGYTF. The chain recombines TRBV20-1 with TRBJ1-2, with TRBD1 as a possible D gene (6 bases). CDR1 and CDR2 (germline): DFQATT, SNEGSKA (reference sequence). The CDR3 is 15 amino acids.

This clonotype was seen many times. The chain joins TRBV4-1 to TRBJ2-3, with D possibly being TRBD2 (5 bases). V was trimmed by 1 base and J by 0 bases, leaving 11 bases between them. Germline assignment: CDR1 MGHRA and CDR2 YSYEKL. This CDR3 spans 16 amino acids. CDR3 residues: CASSQGGQLSTDTQYF. DNA of the CDR3: TGCGCCAGCAGCCAAGGAGGGCAGCTTAGCACAGATACGCAGTATTTT.

At least ten counts were recorded for this clonotype. The chain links TRBV12-3 or TRBV12-4 to TRBJ1-5; D is unclear. This CDR3 has 13 amino acids. Trimming took off 2 bases at V and 1 base at J, with 3 bases between the two ends. In DNA form, the CDR3 reads TGTGCCAGCAGTTTAATCAGCAATCAGCCCCAGCATTTT. This translates into CASSLISNQPQHF.

This chain uses TRBV12-3 or TRBV12-4 with TRBJ2-5, with unresolved D. V lost 8 bases and J 3 bases, leaving 19 bases between the germline ends. CDR3 length equals 15 residues. Here the CDR3 DNA reads TGTGCCAGCCGAGGCAAGGTGTCAGCGAAAGAGACCCAGTACTTC. This encodes CASRGKVSAKETQYF.

CDR3: CASSLVPERGSKLTDTQYF. Written as DNA, the CDR3 is TGTGCCAGCAGCTTAGTCCCCGAGAGGGGTTCTAAGCTGACAGATACGCAGTATTTT. The chain recombines TRBV7-6 with TRBJ2-3; D possibly uses TRBD1 or TRBD2 (5 bases each). The CDR3 is 19 amino acids. Trimming shortened V by 1 base and J by 3 bases, and 23 bases separated the two germline ends. Germline loops: CDR1 SGHVS, CDR2 FNYEAQ.

This clonotype came up many times. The rearrangement uses TRBV24-1 and TRBJ2-2, with D possibly being TRBD2 (7 bases). CDR3 length: 18 amino acids. Germline V lookup: CDR1 KGHDR, CDR2 SFDVKD. The V gene lost 3 bases and the J gene lost 0 bases, with 16 bases spanning the gap. The CDR3 region has the DNA TGTGCCACCAGTGATCCAAAGGGGGGAGGGGCGAACACCGGGGAGCTGTTTTTT. As protein: CATSDPKGGGANTGELFF.

The J gene is TRBJ2-2, the V gene TRBV11-2; 11 bases match TRBD2. The CDR3 has 16 amino acids. Germline lookup yields CDR1 SGHAT and CDR2 FQNNGV. The V and J ends lost 1 base and 4 bases, in that order; junction bases with no gene match: 2. The CDR3 region has the DNA TGTGCCAGCAGCTTAGCTCTAGCGGGAGGCACCGGGGAGCTGTTTTTT. Its protein product is CASSLALAGGTGELFF.

The chain is built from TRBV5-1 and TRBJ2-7; 7 nucleotides match TRBD1. The CDR3 runs 16 residues. Germline V gene sequence: CDR1 SGHRS, CDR2 YFSETQ. After removal of 4 bases from V and 0 bases from J, the junction contained 10 bases not matched to a gene. CDR3: CASSLTPTGNSYEQYF. CDR3 bases: TGCGCCAGCAGCCTAACGCCGACAGGGAACTCCTACGAGCAGTACTTC. The entire variable domain, with the rest obtained from reference TRBV5-1 and TRBJ2-7, is as follows: KAGVTQTPRYLIKTRGQQVTLSCSPISGHRSVSWYQQTPGQGLQFLFEYFSETQRNKGNFPGRFSGRQFSNSRSEMNVSTLELGDSALYLCASSLTPTGNSYEQYFGPGTRLTVT.

CDR3 residues: CASSPGGGVYEQYF. CDR3 DNA: TGTGCCAGCAGCCCCGGGGGAGGGGTCTACGAGCAGTACTTC. V is TRBV7-2 and J is TRBJ2-7; 7 bases are a match to TRBD2. The CDR3 covers 14 residues. CDR1 and CDR2 (germline): SGHTA, FQGNSA. V shed 5 bases and J 3 bases; nucleotides not matched to a gene: 7.

In this sample, this clonotype turned up a few times. The rearrangement links TRBV5-1 to TRBJ2-5; 8 nucleotides align to TRBD2. V shed 6 bases and J 0 bases; nucleotides not matched to a gene: 1. CDR1 and CDR2 (germline): SGHRS, YFSETQ. The CDR3 runs 13 residues. CDR3 DNA: TGCGCCAGCATGCGGGGGGACCAAGAGACCCAGTACTTC. As protein: CASMRGDQETQYF.

This rearrangement joins TRBV6-5 to TRBJ2-3; 10 bases match TRBD2. After removal of 0 bases from V and 2 bases from J, the junction contained 8 bases not matched to a gene. CDR1 is MNHEY, CDR2 SVGAGI, per germline. The CDR3 has 18 amino acids. The CDR3 bases are TGTGCCAGCAGTTACTCGAAGATAGCGGGGGGACCCACAGATACGCAGTATTTT. Translating it yields CASSYSKIAGGPTDTQYF.

This clonotype was picked up many times. The chain joins TRBV7-8 to TRBJ2-1; 10 bases line up with TRBD2. V trimming: 1 base; J trimming: 4 bases; junction bases outside the gene matches: 4. The CDR3 length is 16 residues. CDR1 and CDR2 from the germline V gene are SGHVS and FQNEAQ. DNA for the CDR3: TGTGCCAGCAGCTTAGGAGGGGGACTAGCGTACAATGAGCAGTTCTTC. Protein: CASSLGGGLAYNEQFF.

This clonotype showed up just a few times. The J gene is TRBJ2-5, the V gene TRBV20-1, with D perhaps matching TRBD1 (5 bases). Germline V gene lookup returns CDR1 DFQATT and CDR2 SNEGSKA (reference sequence). The V end lost 5 bases, the J end lost 5 bases, and 15 bases lay between the germline ends. CDR3 length: 13 amino acids. The CDR3 nucleotides are TGCAGTGCTTACCCCGGACACCTCGAGACCCAGTACTTC. Amino acid sequence: CSAYPGHLETQYF.

The V gene is TRBV7-6, the J gene TRBJ1-1; unclear D gene. The CDR3 has 15 amino acids. Trimming left V 1 base short and J 0 bases short, with 9 bases between. CDR1 and CDR2 (germline): SGHVS, FNYEAQ. CDR3 in amino acids: CASSLGIAMNTEAFF. The CDR3 region has the DNA TGTGCCAGCAGCTTAGGTATAGCCATGAACACTGAAGCTTTCTTT.

There are many counts of this clonotype. V and J are TRBV4-3 and TRBJ2-1, with 8 bases lining up with TRBD1. In germline, CDR1 is LGHNA, CDR2 YSLEER. V lost 4 bases, J lost 4 bases, and 12 bases stayed unmatched. The CDR3 is made up of 17 amino acids. CDR3 in DNA: TGCGCCAGCAGCCGCGCAACGGACGGGACAGGTTACAATGAGCAGTTCTTC. This codes for CASSRATDGTGYNEQFF.

This clonotype was seen at least ten times. This chain connects TRBV12-3 or TRBV12-4 to TRBJ1-5, with a possible D match to TRBD1 (5 bases). There are 15 residues in the CDR3. V was shortened by 3 bases and J by 5 bases, with 14 bases between the two germline ends. CDR3 protein: CASSFRQGIDQPQHF. CDR3 DNA: TGTGCCAGCAGTTTTCGGCAGGGAATAGATCAGCCCCAGCATTTT.

This clonotype occurred many times. The chain couples TRBV25-1 to TRBJ2-2; no reliable D call. CDR3 size: 14 residues. The ends were cut back, 4 bases at V and 4 bases at J, with 10 bases in the middle. Germline values: CDR1 MGHDK, CDR2 SYGVNS. CDR3 in amino acids: CASSGPLSTGELFF. In DNA, the CDR3 is TGTGCCAGCAGTGGTCCCCTAAGCACCGGGGAGCTGTTTTTT.

There are a few counts of this clonotype. The chain combines TRBV12-3 or TRBV12-4 with TRBJ2-5; a weak D match, TRBD1 (5 bases). CDR3 size: 15 residues. Trimming pared 6 bases from V and 3 bases from J, leaving 17 bases between. In nucleotides, the CDR3 is TGTGCCAGCAGCCCCGCACCCGACAGTAAAGAGACCCAGTACTTC. This codes for CASSPAPDSKETQYF.

This clonotype was seen more than once but under ten times. This chain joins TRBV5-1 and TRBJ1-1; D remains unclear. V lost 2 bases and J lost 4, with 9 bases in between. Germline-derived CDR1 and CDR2 are SGHRS and YFSETQ. The CDR3 totals 13 residues. The CDR3 reads CASSFAGSTEAFF. CDR3 DNA: TGCGCCAGCAGCTTCGCGGGTAGCACTGAAGCTTTCTTT. Full variable domain (rest looked up from reference TRBV5-1 and TRBJ1-1): KAGVTQTPRYLIKTRGQQVTLSCSPISGHRSVSWYQQTPGQGLQFLFEYFSETQRNKGNFPGRFSGRQFSNSRSEMNVSTLELGDSALYLCASSFAGSTEAFFGQGTRLTVV.

This clonotype was counted only a few times. The gene calls are TRBV5-1 and TRBJ2-1; 10 bases line up with TRBD2. Looked up from germline, CDR1 is SGHRS and CDR2 is YFSETQ. This CDR3 contains 17 residues. With 1 base clipped from V and 5 bases from J, the junction kept 9 bases outside the gene matches. CDR3 coding DNA: TGCGCCAGCAGCTTGTTTGCTCCGGGACTAGCGAACAATGAGCAGTTCTTC. It is translated as CASSLFAPGLANNEQFF.